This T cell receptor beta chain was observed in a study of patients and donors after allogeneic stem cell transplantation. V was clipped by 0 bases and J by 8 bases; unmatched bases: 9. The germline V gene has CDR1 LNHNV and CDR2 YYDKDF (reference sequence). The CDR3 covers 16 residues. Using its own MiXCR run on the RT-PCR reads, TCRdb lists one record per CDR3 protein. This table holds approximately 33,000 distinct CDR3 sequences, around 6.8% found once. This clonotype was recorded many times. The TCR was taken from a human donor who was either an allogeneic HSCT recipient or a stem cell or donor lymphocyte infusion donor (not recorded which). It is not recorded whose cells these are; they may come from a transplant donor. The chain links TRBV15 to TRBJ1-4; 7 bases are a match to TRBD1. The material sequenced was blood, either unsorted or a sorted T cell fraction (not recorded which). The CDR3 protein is CATSRESTGLGEKLFF. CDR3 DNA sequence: TGTGCCACCAGCAGAGAATCGACAGGGTTGGGCGAAAAACTGTTTTTT.